This TCR beta chain was retrieved from a study of CD8+ T cells in alopecia areata. TCR sequencing used cDNA made by reverse transcription of extracted RNA. Libraries were prepared by immunoSEQ multiplex PCR; TCRdb keeps only in-frame clonotypes and omits some of them. The sample has about 200,000 clones, about 60% seen once. Treatment in this sample: oral pan-JAK inhibitor, 5-10 mg twice daily. CDR1 is SGHRS and CDR2 is YFSETQ in the germline V gene. The CDR3 contains 13 residues. Trimming took 2 bases from V and 2 from J, leaving 8 bases between them. The sequence derives from a human donor with alopecia areata. The genes are TRBV5-1 and TRBJ2-7; the D call may be TRBD1 or TRBD2 (5 bases each). Material: CD4+ T cells sorted from blood, obtained at week 4, from a patient treated with tofacitinib. CDR3 sequence (DNA): TGCGCCAGCAGCTTCGGGGCAGCCTACGAGCAGTACTTC. This translates into CASSFGAAYEQYF.